Presented here are 15 T cell receptor beta chains from one specimen sequenced in a study of molecular identifiers for immune sequencing clone quantification. One entry per CDR3 protein, called by TCRdb with MiXCR from the PCR reads. The table shows around 470,000 distinct CDR3 sequences, with 20% to 25% occurring only once. The specimen sequenced was naive CD8+ T cells from blood, with Jurkat cell RNA spiked in. The subset here: FACS-sorted CD8+CD4-CCR7+CD45RA+ naive T cells. These receptors all come from a human donor in good health. Some libraries in this study had Jurkat cell RNA spiked in.

At least ten counts were recorded for this clonotype. The rearrangement uses TRBV12-5 and TRBJ2-7, with TRBD1 matching over 9 bases. CDR3 length: 13 amino acids. Germline trimming cut 7 bases from V and 5 bases from J; bases unmatched to any gene: 6. Per germline, CDR1 LGHNT and CDR2 FRNRAP. In nucleotides, the CDR3 is TGTGCTAGTGCTCCGGACAGGGGCGACGAGCAGTACTTC. It codes for CASAPDRGDEQYF.

This clonotype has at least ten counts. The chain employs TRBV15 and TRBJ1-1; D is unclear. Germline CDR1 reads LNHNV; CDR2 reads YYDKDF (reference sequence). Between the trimmed V and J ends, which lost 1 base and 0 bases, there was a span of 12 bases. The CDR3 length is 16 residues. The CDR3 coding sequence is TGTGCCACCAGCAGAGGGGCATATTTAATGAACACTGAAGCTTTCTTT. Translated: CATSRGAYLMNTEAFF.

The V call is TRBV14, the J call TRBJ2-7; D unclear. This CDR3 has 14 residues. The germline V gene encodes CDR1 SGHDN and CDR2 FVKESK. Trimming pared 6 bases from V and 0 bases from J, leaving 12 bases between. In nucleotides, the CDR3 is TGTGCCAGCAGAAAAAGTGGGGACTCCTACGAGCAGTACTTC. This encodes CASRKSGDSYEQYF.

This clonotype has a count of ten or more. The chain employs TRBV27 and TRBJ1-5; D is possibly TRBD1 (5 bases). The V end lost 5 bases, the J end lost 6 bases, and 14 bases lay between the germline ends. This CDR3 is 14 amino acids long. Germline V gives CDR1 MNHEY, CDR2 SMNVEV (reference sequence). The CDR3 spells CASSPWGSGQPQHF. In DNA form, the CDR3 reads TGTGCCAGCAGTCCCTGGGGGAGCGGTCAGCCCCAGCATTTT.

The V call is TRBV7-9, the J call TRBJ2-7, with 10 bases matching TRBD2. From germline, CDR1 is SEHNR and CDR2 FQNEAQ (reference sequence). V trimming: 4 bases; J trimming: 4 bases; junction bases outside the gene matches: 4. The CDR3 has 14 residues. The CDR3 region is CASSSSGSWYEQYF. As DNA, the CDR3 is TGTGCCAGCAGCTCTAGCGGGAGTTGGTACGAGCAGTACTTC.

This clonotype was detected a few times. The rearrangement links TRBV7-9 to TRBJ2-5, with TRBD2 matching 9 bases. Germline values: CDR1 SEHNR, CDR2 FQNEAQ (reference sequence). The CDR3 has 16 residues. Losses at the gene ends were 5 bases for V and 5 bases for J; bases not matched to a gene: 12. The CDR3 loop reads CASSRSGGRAGETQYF. The CDR3 region has the DNA TGTGCCAGCAGCCGCTCTGGCGGGAGGGCCGGCGAGACCCAGTACTTC.

On this clonotype: One base away lies a much larger clone, so this may be a sequencing read error. The J gene is TRBJ2-1, the V gene TRBV11-2; D unclear. The CDR3 covers 14 residues. The germline CDR1 and CDR2 sequences are SGHAT and FQNNGV. CDR3 residues: CASSLAQDYNKQFF. CDR3 nucleotides: TGTGCCAGCAGCTTAGCTCAGGATTACAATAAGCAGTTCTTC.

This clonotype was found many times. CDR3 region: CASSWTGGTYEQYF. CDR3 DNA sequence: TGTGCCAGCAGTTGGACGGGGGGGACCTACGAGCAGTACTTC. The chain joins TRBV27 to TRBJ2-7; 8 bases are a match to TRBD2. V lost 4 bases and J lost 2; bases outside the gene matches: 4. This CDR3 comprises 14 residues. In germline, CDR1 is MNHEY, CDR2 SMNVEV (reference sequence).

The chain has TRBV11-2 and TRBJ2-1; TRBD1 might be the D (6 bases). In germline, CDR1 is SGHAT, CDR2 FQNNGV. Trimming removed 7 bases from V and 4 bases from J, with 11 bases in between. CDR3 size: 13 residues. The CDR3 loop is CASNGQSYNEQFF. As DNA, the CDR3 is TGTGCCAGCAACGGACAGAGTTACAATGAGCAGTTCTTC. Full variable domain (rest looked up from reference TRBV11-2 and TRBJ2-1): EAGVAQSPRYKIIEKRQSVAFWCNPISGHATLYWYQQILGQGPKLLIQFQNNGVVDDSQLPKDRFSAERLKGVDSTLKIQPAKLEDSAVYLCASNGQSYNEQFFGPGTRLTVL.

A note on this clonotype: A single base separates this from a much larger clone, so it may be a read error. The chain recombines TRBV6-5 with TRBJ2-3, with D possibly matching TRBD2 (5 bases). The CDR3 is made up of 16 amino acids. CDR1 MNHEY and CDR2 SVGAGI come from the germline V gene. CDR3 nucleotides: TGTGCCAGCAGCGGCCGACGGAGAGCTAGCACAGATACGCGGTATTTT. Residues: CASSGRRRASTDTRYF.

This clonotype was recorded a few times. V is TRBV6-2 or TRBV6-3 and J is TRBJ1-1; TRBD1 might be the D (5 bases). Between the trimmed V and J ends, which lost 10 bases and 3 bases, there was a span of 12 bases. This CDR3 region has 12 residues. The V gene's germline CDR1 is MNHEY and CDR2 SVGEGT. CDR3 residues: CATLGLDTEAFF. CDR3 DNA: TGTGCCACCTTGGGACTCGACACTGAAGCTTTCTTT.

This chain connects TRBV6-5 to TRBJ2-1; TRBD2 matches 9 bases. The CDR3 contains 21 residues. The germline gives CDR1 MNHEY, CDR2 SVGAGI. Germline trimming cut 4 bases from V and 1 base from J; bases unmatched to any gene: 20. The CDR3 loop is CASSSPRVLAGGLVSYNEQFF. CDR3 sequence (DNA): TGTGCCAGCAGTTCCCCAAGGGTTTTGGCGGGGGGGCTTGTATCCTACAATGAGCAGTTCTTC.

CDR3: CASNRPSQADEKLFF. DNA of the CDR3: TGTGCCAGCAACCGTCCCTCGCAGGCCGACGAAAAACTGTTTTTT. The gene calls are TRBV6-2 or TRBV6-3 and TRBJ1-4, with D unresolved. This CDR3 contains 15 residues. The germline V and J ends were trimmed by 7 bases and 8 bases, with 20 bases remaining between them. Germline loops: CDR1 MNHEY, CDR2 SVGEGT.

This clonotype was seen repeatedly, ten times or more. The CDR3 sequence: CASSLFGREREAFF. The CDR3 DNA follows: TGTGCCAGCAGCTTATTTGGCAGGGAACGGGAAGCTTTCTTT. This chain links TRBV13 with TRBJ1-1; TRBD1 is a possible D gene (5 bases). CDR3 length: 14 residues. V lost 2 bases and J lost 8, with 15 bases in between. Germline V gene lookup returns CDR1 PRHDT and CDR2 FYEKMQ (reference sequence). Complete variable domain (other parts from reference TRBV13 and TRBJ1-1): AAGVIQSPRHLIKEKRETATLKCYPIPRHDTVYWYQQGPGQDPQFLISFYEKMQSDKGSIPDRFSAQQFSDYHSELNMSSLELGDSALYFCASSLFGREREAFFGQGTRLTVV.

This clonotype is a singleton in its sample. This may stem from a read error, because a much larger clone lies one nucleotide away. The rearrangement joins TRBV30 to TRBJ2-7; a weak D match, TRBD2 (5 bases). CDR3 length: 14 residues. Germline V lookup: CDR1 GTSNPN, CDR2 SVGIG (reference sequence). This chain's CDR3 is CALDGVGYPYEQCF. The CDR3 DNA reads TGTGCTCTGGACGGGGTGGGATATCCCTACGAGCAGTGCTTC.